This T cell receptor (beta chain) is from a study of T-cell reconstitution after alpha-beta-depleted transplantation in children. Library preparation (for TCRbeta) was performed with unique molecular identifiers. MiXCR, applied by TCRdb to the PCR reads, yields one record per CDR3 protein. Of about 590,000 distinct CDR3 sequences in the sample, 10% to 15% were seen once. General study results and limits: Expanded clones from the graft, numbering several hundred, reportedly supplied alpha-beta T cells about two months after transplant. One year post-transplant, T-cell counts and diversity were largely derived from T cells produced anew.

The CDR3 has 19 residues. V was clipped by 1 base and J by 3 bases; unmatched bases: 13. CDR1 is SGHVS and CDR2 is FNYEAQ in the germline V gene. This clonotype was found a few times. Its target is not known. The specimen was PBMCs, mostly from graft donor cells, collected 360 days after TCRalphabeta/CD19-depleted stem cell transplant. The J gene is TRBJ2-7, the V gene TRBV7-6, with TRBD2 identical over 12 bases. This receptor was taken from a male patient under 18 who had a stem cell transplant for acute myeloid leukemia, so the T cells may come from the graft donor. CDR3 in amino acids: CASSLESFTSGRPDYEQYF. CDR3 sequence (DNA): TGTGCCAGCAGCTTAGAGTCCTTCACTAGCGGGAGGCCCGACTACGAGCAGTACTTC. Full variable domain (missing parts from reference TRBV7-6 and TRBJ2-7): GAGVSQSPRYKVTKRGQDVALRCDPISGHVSLYWYRQALGQGPEFLTYFNYEAQQDKSGLPNDRFSAERPEGSISTLTIQRTEQRDSAMYRCASSLESFTSGRPDYEQYFGPGTRLTVT.